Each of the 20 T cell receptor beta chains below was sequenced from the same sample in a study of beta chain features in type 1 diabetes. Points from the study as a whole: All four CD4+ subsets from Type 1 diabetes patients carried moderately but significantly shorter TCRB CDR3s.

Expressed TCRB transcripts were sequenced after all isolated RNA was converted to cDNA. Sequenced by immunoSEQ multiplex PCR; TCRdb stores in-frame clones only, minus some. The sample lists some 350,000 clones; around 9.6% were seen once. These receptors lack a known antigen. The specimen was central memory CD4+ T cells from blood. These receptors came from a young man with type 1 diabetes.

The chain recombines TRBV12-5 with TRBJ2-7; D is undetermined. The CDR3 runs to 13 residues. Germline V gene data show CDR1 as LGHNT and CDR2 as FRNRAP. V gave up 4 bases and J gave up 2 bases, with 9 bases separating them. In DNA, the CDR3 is TGTGCTAGTGGTTCTGACACCACCTACGAGCAGTACTTC. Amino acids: CASGSDTTYEQYF.

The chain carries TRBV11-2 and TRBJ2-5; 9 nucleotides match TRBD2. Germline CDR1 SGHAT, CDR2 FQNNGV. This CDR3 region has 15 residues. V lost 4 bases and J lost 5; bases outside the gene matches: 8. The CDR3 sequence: CASSSAGTSWETQYF. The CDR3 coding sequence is TGTGCCAGCAGCTCCGCCGGGACTAGCTGGGAGACCCAGTACTTC.

The CDR3 DNA reads as TGTGCCAGTAGTATGGATTACGGGTCCTCCTACGAGCAGTACTTC. Translated, it gives CASSMDYGSSYEQYF. The rearrangement links TRBV19 to TRBJ2-7; unclear D gene. V was trimmed by 3 bases and J by 0 bases, leaving 12 bases between them. The germline CDR1 and CDR2 sequences are LNHDA and SQIVND (reference sequence). CDR3 length equals 15 residues.

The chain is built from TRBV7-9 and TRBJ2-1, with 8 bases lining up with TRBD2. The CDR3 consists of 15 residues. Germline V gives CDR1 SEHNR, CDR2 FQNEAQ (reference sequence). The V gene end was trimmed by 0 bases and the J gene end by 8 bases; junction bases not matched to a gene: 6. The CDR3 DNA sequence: TGTGCCAGCAGCTTAGCGAGGACTAGCCGCGATGAGCAGTTCTTC. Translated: CASSLARTSRDEQFF.

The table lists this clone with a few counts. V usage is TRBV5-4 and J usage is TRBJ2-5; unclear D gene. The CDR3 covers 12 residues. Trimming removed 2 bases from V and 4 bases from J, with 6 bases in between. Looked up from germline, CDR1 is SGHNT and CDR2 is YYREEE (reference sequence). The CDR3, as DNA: TGTGCCAGCAGCTTTGATTCAGAGACCCAGTACTTC. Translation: CASSFDSETQYF.

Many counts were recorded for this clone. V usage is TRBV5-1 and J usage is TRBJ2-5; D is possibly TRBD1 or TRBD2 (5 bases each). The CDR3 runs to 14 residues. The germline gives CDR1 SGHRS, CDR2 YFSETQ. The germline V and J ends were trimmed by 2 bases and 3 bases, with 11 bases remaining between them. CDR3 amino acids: CASSLLGTEETQYF. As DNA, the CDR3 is TGCGCCAGCAGCTTACTCGGGACGGAAGAGACCCAGTACTTC.

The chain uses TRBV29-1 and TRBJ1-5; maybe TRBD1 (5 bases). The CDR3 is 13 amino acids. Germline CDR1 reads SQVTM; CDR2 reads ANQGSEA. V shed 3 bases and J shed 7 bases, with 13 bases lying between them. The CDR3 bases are TGCAGCGTTGAGTTGGGGGACGGGCAGCCCCAGCATTTT. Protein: CSVELGDGQPQHF.

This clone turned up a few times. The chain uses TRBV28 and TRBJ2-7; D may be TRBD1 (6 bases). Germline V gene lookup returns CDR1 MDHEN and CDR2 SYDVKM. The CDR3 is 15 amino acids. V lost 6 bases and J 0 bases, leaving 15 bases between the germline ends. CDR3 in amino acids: CASSDSGTISYEQYF. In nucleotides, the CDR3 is TGTGCCAGCAGCGATTCCGGGACAATCTCCTACGAGCAGTACTTC.

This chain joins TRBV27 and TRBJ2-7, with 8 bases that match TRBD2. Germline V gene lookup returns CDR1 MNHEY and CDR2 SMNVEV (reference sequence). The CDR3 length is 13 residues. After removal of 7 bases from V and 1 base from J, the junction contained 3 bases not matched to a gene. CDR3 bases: TGTGCCAGCACCGGCGGGGGGTCCTACGAGCAGTACTTC. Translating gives CASTGGGSYEQYF.

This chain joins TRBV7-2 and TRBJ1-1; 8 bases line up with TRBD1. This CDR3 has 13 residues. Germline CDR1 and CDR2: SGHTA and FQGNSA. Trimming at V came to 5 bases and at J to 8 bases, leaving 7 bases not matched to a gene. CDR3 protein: CASSPDREAEAFF. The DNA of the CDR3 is TGTGCCAGCAGCCCGGACAGGGAAGCCGAAGCTTTCTTT.

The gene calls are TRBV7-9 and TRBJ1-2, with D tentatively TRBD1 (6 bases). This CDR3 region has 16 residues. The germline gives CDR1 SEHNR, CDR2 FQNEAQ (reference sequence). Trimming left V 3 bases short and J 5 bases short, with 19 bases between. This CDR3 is CASSFNGQTLSYGYTF. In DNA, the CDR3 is TGTGCCAGCAGCTTTAATGGACAGACCCTGTCGTATGGCTACACCTTC.

CDR3 protein: CSVVGAGTPTLFF. The CDR3 DNA sequence: TGCAGCGTTGTGGGCGCCGGGACACCGACACTGTTTTTT. The chain carries TRBV29-1 and TRBJ1-4, with TRBD1 as a possible D gene (6 bases). The CDR3 sequence is 13 residues long. Germline CDR1 is SQVTM and CDR2 is ANQGSEA. V lost 4 bases and J 13 bases, leaving 19 bases between the germline ends.

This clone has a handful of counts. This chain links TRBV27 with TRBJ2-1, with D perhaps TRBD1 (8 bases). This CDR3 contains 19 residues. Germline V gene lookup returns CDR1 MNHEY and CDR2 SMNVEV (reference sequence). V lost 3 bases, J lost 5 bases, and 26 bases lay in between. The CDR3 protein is CASSLARGRAGVRHNEQFF. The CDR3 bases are TGTGCCAGCAGTTTGGCCAGGGGGCGCGCGGGAGTACGGCACAATGAGCAGTTCTTC.

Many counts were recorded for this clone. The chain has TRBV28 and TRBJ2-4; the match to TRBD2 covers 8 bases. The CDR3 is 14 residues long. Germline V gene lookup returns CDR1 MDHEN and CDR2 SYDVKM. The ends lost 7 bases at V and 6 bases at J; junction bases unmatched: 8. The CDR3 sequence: CASKPAGAGNIQYF. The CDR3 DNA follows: TGTGCCAGCAAACCAGCGGGAGCAGGAAACATTCAGTACTTC.

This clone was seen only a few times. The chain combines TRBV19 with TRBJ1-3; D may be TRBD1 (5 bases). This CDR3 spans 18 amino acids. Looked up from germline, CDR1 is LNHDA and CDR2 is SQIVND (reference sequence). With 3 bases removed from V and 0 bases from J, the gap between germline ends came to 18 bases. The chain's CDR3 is CASSIRAGLSSSGNTIYF. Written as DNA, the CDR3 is TGTGCCAGTAGTATTCGTGCGGGACTTTCAAGCTCTGGAAACACCATATATTTT.

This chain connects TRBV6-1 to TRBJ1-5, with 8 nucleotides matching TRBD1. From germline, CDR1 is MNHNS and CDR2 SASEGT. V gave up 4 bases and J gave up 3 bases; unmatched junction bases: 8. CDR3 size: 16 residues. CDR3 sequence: CASSGRTGRDNQPQHF. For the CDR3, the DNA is TGTGCCAGCAGTGGCCGGACAGGGAGGGACAATCAGCCCCAGCATTTT.

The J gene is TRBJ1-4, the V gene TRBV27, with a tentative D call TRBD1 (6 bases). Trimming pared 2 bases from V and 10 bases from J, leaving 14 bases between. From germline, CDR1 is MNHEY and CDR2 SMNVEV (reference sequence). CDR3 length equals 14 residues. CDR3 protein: CASSLIRGGGKLFF. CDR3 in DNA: TGTGCCAGCAGTTTAATCAGGGGTGGCGGAAAACTGTTTTTT.

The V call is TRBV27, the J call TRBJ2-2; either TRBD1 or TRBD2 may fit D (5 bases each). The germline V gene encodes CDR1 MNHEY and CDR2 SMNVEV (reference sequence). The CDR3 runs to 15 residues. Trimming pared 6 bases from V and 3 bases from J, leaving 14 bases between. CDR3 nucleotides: TGTGCCAGCAGCCGCATGGTGGGGGACACCGGGGAGCTGTTTTTT. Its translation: CASSRMVGDTGELFF.

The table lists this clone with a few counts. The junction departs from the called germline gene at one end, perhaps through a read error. CDR3 DNA: TGCGCCAGCAGCCAAGGGGGCAGGCAAGGCCCTGAAGCTTTCTTT. Translating it yields CASSQGGRQGPEAFF. The rearrangement uses TRBV13 and TRBJ1-1, with TRBD1 matching 7 bases. This CDR3 contains 15 residues. Germline V lookup: CDR1 PRHDT, CDR2 FYEKMQ (reference sequence).

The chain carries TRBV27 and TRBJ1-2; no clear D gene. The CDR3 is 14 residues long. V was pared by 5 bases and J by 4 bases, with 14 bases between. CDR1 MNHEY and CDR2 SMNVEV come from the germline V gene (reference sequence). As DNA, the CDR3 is TGTGCCAGCAGTAAATCGAGGGCTGGCTATGGCTACACCTTC. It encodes CASSKSRAGYGYTF.